This T cell receptor (beta chain) was found in a study of blood T cell repertoires in COVID-19 (TCRdb year 2020). About the full investigation: Collaborator samples came from the United States, Italy and Spain and covered acute and convalescent phases of COVID-19. The prospective study material was composed of cDNA or gDNA derived from T cells, B-cell-depleted T cells, or PBMCs. Subjects who had been exposed to COVID-19, were actively infected with it, or had recovered from it provided the deeply sampled blood TCRbeta repertoires that made up the dataset. The repertoires were released in a freely available public database meant as a resource for research on the immune response to SARS-CoV-2. The samples were drawn from two sources: the first 160 participants of the ongoing ImmuneRACE study, and 1,000 to 1,500 subjects contributed by 6 global collaborators. Nearly every sample came with metadata listing a de-identified subject ID, COVID-19 status, age in years and sex. Where available, HLA class I and class II types were obtained from metadata supplied by the sample provider rather than from assay-based typing. What the research found in general, with its limitations: The amount of clinical and demographic metadata varied by source and participant and was provided uncurated.

TCRbeta CDR3 regions were amplified from genomic DNA by means of the immunoSEQ Assay, a bias-controlled multiplex PCR. The paper's data handling went like this. The number of nucleated cells in each sample was estimated from the amplification of reference gene primers within the assay. To quantify the absolute abundance of each unique TCRbeta CDR3 rearrangement, sequence reads were collapsed and filtered. Productive Simpson clonality was computed per sample as the square root of Simpson's diversity index over productive rearrangements. Drawn from immuneACCESS, this table holds only the in-frame rearrangements with V and J called that TCRdb kept. Clones are partly lost; checked studies trace under half to an unresolved V gene and leave the rest unexplained. V, J and clone size are taken as reported in that table, and D and trimming were inferred from the DNA itself. In all, the sample holds approximately 170,000 clones, and more than 65% of those were seen once. The top ten constitute 9.5% to 13% of the sample.

Comments on this clone: Its recognized antigen is unknown. Base qualities were left out, and no much larger clone turns up one base away.

The collaborating institutions used their own protocols to collect whole blood in K2EDTA tubes. For TCRbeta analysis, collaborator samples were shipped as frozen whole blood, as isolated PBMCs, or as DNA extracted from either sample type. The CDR3, cysteine through phenylalanine, is 12 amino acids long. The only DNA kept is the CDR3, 36 bases in frame from the first base. The germline V gene (reference sequence) supplies CDR1 LNHDA and CDR2 SQIVND. Relative to germline, V is 5 bases shorter and J is 4 bases shorter, with 9 bases between their ends. The source is a man in his sixties or seventies with active or convalescent COVID-19. Source material: peripheral blood. Rearrangement joined TRBV19 to TRBJ2-7, with TRBD2 as a weak D call on 5 bases. The base sequence is TGTGCCAGTAGTCCGGGGATTTACGAGCAGTACTTC. This gives the protein CASSPGIYEQYF.